These T cell receptor beta chains were read from a single sample in a study of siplizumab effects on memory and regulatory T cells. The data were produced by immunoSEQ multiplex PCR, yet TCRdb's version contains in-frame clones alone and is incomplete. The sample holds about 7,400 clones, approximately 70% seen once. Sequenced sample: effector memory CD8+ T cells sorted from blood. Every receptor here comes from a human donor in good health. Both conserved end residues are part of each CDR3. Each record gives: D gene, J gene, clone size, V gene, CDR3 length, CDR3 protein, CDR3 DNA. A D gene is named only where the DNA matches it firmly. A clone size is listed for some rows: how often the clone was seen (once, few, many), or a class if it is expanded.

d_call: TRBD1
j_call: TRBJ2-1
clone_size: once
v_call: TRBV9
cdr3_length: 14
cdr3_aa: CASSTGTGYNEQFF
cdr3_nt: TGTGCCAGCAGCACAGGGACAGGCTACAATGAGCAGTTCTTC

d_call: .
j_call: TRBJ2-1
clone_size: once
v_call: TRBV11-1
cdr3_length: 13
cdr3_aa: CASSKGPHALQFF
cdr3_nt: TGTGCCAGCAGCAAAGGACCTCACGCTTTGCAGTTCTTC

d_call: .
j_call: TRBJ1-1
clone_size: .
v_call: TRBV19
cdr3_length: 16
cdr3_aa: CASSLPPGQSNTEAFF
cdr3_nt: TGTGCCAGTAGTCTCCCCCCGGGCCAAAGTAACACTGAAGCTTTCTTT

d_call: TRBD2
j_call: TRBJ2-1
clone_size: .
v_call: TRBV11-2
cdr3_length: 16
cdr3_aa: CASSFPTSGRLVEQFF
cdr3_nt: TGTGCCAGCAGCTTCCCGACTAGCGGGAGGCTGGTTGAGCAGTTCTTC

d_call: .
j_call: TRBJ2-2
clone_size: .
v_call: TRBV28
cdr3_length: 14
cdr3_aa: CASTLGGHTGELFF
cdr3_nt: TGTGCCAGCACCTTAGGGGGACACACCGGGGAGCTGTTTTTT

d_call: .
j_call: TRBJ2-7
clone_size: .
v_call: TRBV5-5
cdr3_length: 13
cdr3_aa: CASSFPGRHEQYF
cdr3_nt: TGTGCCAGCAGCTTCCCAGGGCGCCACGAGCAGTACTTC

d_call: TRBD1
j_call: TRBJ2-7
clone_size: .
v_call: TRBV25-1
cdr3_length: 14
cdr3_aa: CASSVQGSGYEQYF
cdr3_nt: TGTGCCAGCAGTGTACAGGGGTCAGGTTACGAGCAGTACTTC

d_call: .
j_call: TRBJ1-3
clone_size: .
v_call: TRBV7-8
cdr3_length: 15
cdr3_aa: CASSLGALGGNTIYF
cdr3_nt: TGTGCCAGCAGCTTAGGCGCCCTCGGAGGAAACACCATATATTTT

d_call: TRBD1
j_call: TRBJ2-5
clone_size: .
v_call: TRBV10-1
cdr3_length: 14
cdr3_aa: CASSGTGDRGTQYF
cdr3_nt: TGCGCCAGCAGTGGGACAGGGGATCGGGGGACCCAGTACTTC

d_call: TRBD2
j_call: TRBJ2-6
clone_size: .
v_call: TRBV30
cdr3_length: 17
cdr3_aa: CAWSEETSGTGANVLTF
cdr3_nt: TGTGCCTGGAGTGAGGAGACTAGCGGGACAGGGGCCAACGTCCTGACTTTC

d_call: .
j_call: TRBJ2-6
clone_size: .
v_call: TRBV7-8
cdr3_length: 21
cdr3_aa: CASSLATGQGIVHSGANVLTF
cdr3_nt: TGTGCCAGCAGCTTAGCGACCGGGCAGGGGATTGTTCATTCTGGGGCCAACGTCCTGACTTTC

d_call: TRBD2
j_call: TRBJ2-6
clone_size: .
v_call: TRBV29-1
cdr3_length: 16
cdr3_aa: CSVSSGRYSGANVLTF
cdr3_nt: TGCAGCGTATCTAGCGGGAGGTACTCTGGGGCCAACGTCCTGACTTTC

d_call: TRBD2
j_call: TRBJ2-1
clone_size: .
v_call: TRBV5-1
cdr3_length: 17
cdr3_aa: CASSLWEVAGGYNEQFF
cdr3_nt: TGCGCCAGCAGCTTGTGGGAGGTAGCGGGAGGTTACAATGAGCAGTTCTTC

d_call: .
j_call: TRBJ2-3
clone_size: .
v_call: TRBV28
cdr3_length: 12
cdr3_aa: CATSTTGDTQYF
cdr3_nt: TGTGCCACCTCTACGACGGGCGATACGCAGTATTTT

d_call: .
j_call: TRBJ2-1
clone_size: .
v_call: TRBV21-1
cdr3_length: 12
cdr3_aa: CARPGGYNEQFF
cdr3_nt: TGTGCCAGACCGGGGGGTTACAATGAGCAGTTCTTC

d_call: TRBD2
j_call: TRBJ2-3
clone_size: .
v_call: TRBV9
cdr3_length: 15
cdr3_aa: CASSVTSGNTDTQYF
cdr3_nt: TGTGCCAGCAGCGTTACTAGCGGGAACACAGATACGCAGTATTTT

d_call: .
j_call: TRBJ2-7
clone_size: few
v_call: TRBV28
cdr3_length: 16
cdr3_aa: CASSAPRHTSSYEQYF
cdr3_nt: TGTGCCAGCAGCGCCCCGAGACATACGAGCTCCTACGAGCAGTACTTC

d_call: TRBD1
j_call: TRBJ2-7
clone_size: .
v_call: TRBV14
cdr3_length: 14
cdr3_aa: CASSPGTGQNEQYF
cdr3_nt: TGTGCCAGCAGTCCCGGGACAGGGCAGAACGAGCAGTACTTC

d_call: TRBD1
j_call: TRBJ2-3
clone_size: few
v_call: TRBV4-2
cdr3_length: 18
cdr3_aa: CASSQDFGTGSLPDTQYF
cdr3_nt: TGTGCCAGCAGCCAAGATTTCGGGACAGGGTCACTCCCAGATACGCAGTATTTT

d_call: .
j_call: TRBJ2-7
clone_size: once
v_call: TRBV9
cdr3_length: 13
cdr3_aa: CASSPDGGIEQYF
cdr3_nt: TGTGCCAGCAGCCCCGACGGAGGGATCGAGCAGTACTTC

d_call: .
j_call: TRBJ1-1
clone_size: .
v_call: TRBV7-3
cdr3_length: 14
cdr3_aa: CASSTGGVNTEAFF
cdr3_nt: TGTGCCAGCAGCACTGGGGGAGTGAACACTGAAGCTTTCTTT

d_call: .
j_call: TRBJ2-7
clone_size: .
v_call: TRBV9
cdr3_length: 14
cdr3_aa: CASSVEDDTYEQYF
cdr3_nt: TGTGCCAGCAGCGTAGAGGACGATACCTACGAGCAGTACTTC